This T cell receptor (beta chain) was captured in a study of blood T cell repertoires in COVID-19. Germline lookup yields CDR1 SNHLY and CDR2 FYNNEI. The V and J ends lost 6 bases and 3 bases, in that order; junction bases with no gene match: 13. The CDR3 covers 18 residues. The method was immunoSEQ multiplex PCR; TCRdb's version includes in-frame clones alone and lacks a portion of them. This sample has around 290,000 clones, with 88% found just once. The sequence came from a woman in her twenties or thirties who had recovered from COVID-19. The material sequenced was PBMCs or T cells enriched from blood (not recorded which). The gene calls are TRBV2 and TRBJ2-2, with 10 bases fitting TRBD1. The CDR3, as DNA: TGTGCCAGCAGGGCCGAGGACAGGGGGTACCGGCACACCGGGGAGCTGTTTTTT. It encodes CASRAEDRGYRHTGELFF.